The 23 T cell receptor beta chains below were found in one sample sequenced in a study of T cell repertoires in cytomegalovirus infection. Their cognate antigens are unknown. TCRdb recomputed calls from the reads with MiXCR, one row per CDR3 protein. The sample has around 430,000 distinct CDR3 sequences; about 39% are singletons. Sequencing used cultured PBMCs, obtained from culture after CMV antigen stimulation. The receptor set was obtained from a human donor in good health (CMV status not recorded). Some clones in this sample may be carry-over from other donors' samples.

This clonotype was seen a handful of times. V and J are TRBV6-5 and TRBJ2-2; 11 nucleotides agree with TRBD1. The CDR3 extends over 16 amino acids. The V gene end was trimmed by 7 bases and the J gene end by 7 bases; junction bases not matched to a gene: 11. CDR1 MNHEY and CDR2 SVGAGI come from the germline V gene. The CDR3 is CASTSRRTGGIGELFF. CDR3 DNA sequence: TGTGCCAGCACCTCCAGGCGGACAGGGGGCATCGGGGAGCTGTTTTTT.

This clonotype was observed many times. The chain carries TRBV7-2 and TRBJ1-3; D perhaps matches TRBD1 (6 bases). This CDR3 comprises 14 residues. V was pared by 3 bases and J by 4 bases, with 10 bases between. Germline CDR1 is SGHTA and CDR2 is FQGNSA. CDR3 DNA: TGTGCCAGCAGCTTGCAGGGGTCGGGAAACACCATATATTTT. It codes for CASSLQGSGNTIYF.

The chain couples TRBV6-2 or TRBV6-3 to TRBJ2-3; no firm D call. This CDR3 comprises 12 residues. Germline V lookup: CDR1 MNHEY, CDR2 SVGEGT. V dropped 2 bases and J dropped 8 bases, with 8 bases sitting between them. The CDR3 reads CASSYAYTTQYF. DNA of the CDR3: TGTGCCAGCAGTTACGCGTACACTACGCAGTATTTT.

The CDR3 loop reads CASSQDFYEQYF. The CDR3 DNA reads as TGTGCCAGCAGTCAAGACTTTTACGAGCAGTACTTC. The chain joins TRBV7-9 to TRBJ2-7; D is uncertain. Deletions cut 6 bases from V and 4 bases from J, with 10 bases between. Germline lookup yields CDR1 SEHNR and CDR2 FQNEAQ (reference sequence). The CDR3 is made up of 12 amino acids.

The sample holds a few counts of this clonotype. The rearrangement links TRBV7-2 to TRBJ2-7, with 10 nucleotides matching TRBD1. This CDR3 is built from 15 residues. Germline-derived CDR1 and CDR2 are SGHTA and FQGNSA. Trimming took 3 bases from V and 4 from J; bases not matched to a gene: 6. In DNA, the CDR3 is TGTGCCAGCAGCTTTGTTGACAGGGGGCCATACGAGCAGTACTTC. Translating it yields CASSFVDRGPYEQYF.

In this sample, this clonotype turned up a few times. The chain recombines TRBV7-6 with TRBJ1-1; 7 bases are a match to TRBD1. Germline V gene sequence: CDR1 SGHVS, CDR2 FNYEAQ. J gave up 2 bases and V 5 bases, and 5 bases lay outside the gene matches. There are 14 residues in the CDR3. CDR3 DNA: TGTGCCAGCAGCGCACAGGGGATTAACACTGAAGCTTTCTTT. It translates to CASSAQGINTEAFF.

V is TRBV20-1 and J is TRBJ2-1; tentative D call: TRBD2 (5 bases). Germline CDR1 is DFQATT and CDR2 is SNEGSKA (reference sequence). The V end was cut by 5 bases, the J end by 6 bases, with 23 bases between. The CDR3 length is 16 residues. The CDR3 sequence: CSAESGSARIPNEQFF. DNA of the CDR3: TGCAGTGCTGAATCCGGTAGCGCCCGGATTCCCAATGAGCAGTTCTTC.

The sample holds a few counts of this clonotype. This chain connects TRBV6-1 to TRBJ2-7; the D gene is possibly TRBD1 (6 bases). The CDR3 spans 14 residues. Germline CDR1 and CDR2: MNHNS and SASEGT. Trimming cost V 2 bases and J 3 bases, with 11 bases left between them. The CDR3 loop reads CASSEMQGHYEQYF. The CDR3 DNA reads as TGTGCCAGCAGTGAAATGCAGGGACACTACGAGCAGTACTTC.

The genes are TRBV7-8 and TRBJ2-2, with 11 nucleotides matching TRBD2. The CDR3 loop spans 15 amino acids. CDR1 and CDR2 (germline): SGHVS, FQNEAQ. J gave up 6 bases and V 0 bases, and 0 bases lay outside the gene matches. As DNA, the CDR3 is TGTGCCAGCAGCTTAGCTAGCGGGGGGGCCGGGGAGCTGTTTTTT. Protein sequence: CASSLASGGAGELFF.

This clonotype was counted between two and nine times. The chain employs TRBV12-3 or TRBV12-4 and TRBJ1-5; possible D gene TRBD1, 5 bases. The V end was cut by 6 bases, the J end by 3 bases, with 12 bases between. The CDR3 is 14 amino acids. The CDR3 coding sequence is TGTGCCAGCAGGATGGGGGGTTTCAATCAGCCCCAGCATTTT. This encodes CASRMGGFNQPQHF.

The rearrangement uses TRBV5-6 and TRBJ2-3, with no clear D. V lost 1 base to trimming and J lost 6 bases, with 12 bases between them. Germline V lookup: CDR1 SGHDT, CDR2 YYEEEE. CDR3 length: 14 residues. The CDR3 reads CASSLRPPVDTQYF. The CDR3 DNA reads TGTGCCAGCAGCTTGAGACCCCCGGTGGATACGCAGTATTTT.

This clonotype has at least ten counts. Its ends do not fully match the called genes, so a read error is possible. The chain uses TRBV12-3 or TRBV12-4 and TRBJ1-1; D remains unclear. This CDR3 spans 14 amino acids. CDR3 residues: CASSLGRGNTEAFF. CDR3 bases: TGTGCCAGCAGCTTAGGACGGGGGAACACTGAAGCTTTCTTT.

The chain combines TRBV28 with TRBJ1-1; D is unclear. This CDR3 has 13 amino acids. Trimming left V 3 bases short and J 6 bases short, with 11 bases between. CDR1 and CDR2 from the germline V gene are MDHEN and SYDVKM. CDR3 region: CASSFGHRAEAFF. The CDR3 nucleotides are TGTGCCAGCAGTTTTGGGCATCGTGCTGAAGCTTTCTTT.

V and J are TRBV6-5 and TRBJ2-7, with 9 bases identical to TRBD2. Germline V lookup: CDR1 MNHEY, CDR2 SVGAGI. CDR3 size: 12 residues. Trimming took 8 bases from V and 6 from J; bases not matched to a gene: 5. CDR3 nucleotides: TGTGCCAGCCACCAAGCGGGGGGCGAGCAGTACTTC. Protein product: CASHQAGGEQYF.

The V call is TRBV12-3 or TRBV12-4, the J call TRBJ2-2, with 9 bases identical to TRBD1. This CDR3 region has 16 residues. V gave up 5 bases and J gave up 5 bases; unmatched junction bases: 9. DNA of the CDR3: TGTGCCAGCAGTCCTAGAGGGGGGACAGGGACCGGGGAGCTGTTTTTT. It encodes CASSPRGGTGTGELFF.

V gene TRBV6-2 or TRBV6-3 combines with J gene TRBJ2-6, with 10 bases aligning to TRBD1. V trimming: 5 bases; J trimming: 1 base; junction bases outside the gene matches: 8. Germline CDR1 MNHEY, CDR2 SVGEGT. This CDR3 contains 18 residues. The CDR3 spells CASSTRTGGGSGANVLTF. CDR3 sequence (DNA): TGTGCCAGCAGTACGCGGACAGGGGGAGGTTCTGGGGCCAACGTCCTGACTTTC.

This chain uses TRBV12-3 or TRBV12-4 with TRBJ2-1, with no clear D. V lost 2 bases to trimming and J lost 7 bases, with 12 bases between them. There are 14 residues in the CDR3. The DNA for the CDR3 is TGTGCCAGCAGTTTATCGGGCCTTGGTAATGAGCAGTTCTTC. Its translation is CASSLSGLGNEQFF.

This clonotype was observed a few times. V gene TRBV7-2 combines with J gene TRBJ1-2, with a possible D match to TRBD1 (5 bases). V was pared by 2 bases and J by 8 bases, with 15 bases between. The CDR3 has 14 residues. Germline values: CDR1 SGHTA, CDR2 FQGNSA. The CDR3 sequence: CASSLLGRARGYTF. DNA for the CDR3: TGTGCCAGCAGCTTATTGGGGCGGGCCCGGGGCTACACCTTC.

In its sample, this clonotype was seen many times. The chain couples TRBV12-3 or TRBV12-4 to TRBJ1-2, with 8 bases matching TRBD1. The CDR3 has 12 residues. V lost 5 bases, J lost 7 bases, and 3 bases stayed unmatched. The CDR3 DNA reads as TGTGCCAGCAGTCCCGACAGGGGTGGCTACACCTTC. Protein product: CASSPDRGGYTF.

This chain joins TRBV27 and TRBJ2-7; 8 bases are a match to TRBD1. The V and J ends lost 6 bases and 2 bases, in that order; junction bases with no gene match: 6. This CDR3 region has 14 residues. CDR1 is MNHEY, CDR2 SMNVEV, per germline (reference sequence). CDR3 region: CASRRTGITYEQYF. In DNA, the CDR3 is TGTGCCAGCAGGCGGACAGGGATTACCTACGAGCAGTACTTC.

V usage is TRBV2 and J usage is TRBJ2-2; D remains unclear. Germline CDR1 is SNHLY and CDR2 is FYNNEI. The CDR3 loop spans 13 amino acids. Deletions cut 1 base from V and 7 bases from J, with 7 bases between. The CDR3 is CASSEGLGGELFF. CDR3 DNA sequence: TGTGCCAGCAGTGAAGGATTGGGCGGGGAGCTGTTTTTT.

The J gene is TRBJ1-2, the V gene TRBV6-5; D ambiguous. CDR1 and CDR2 from the germline V gene are MNHEY and SVGAGI. Trimming left V 0 bases short and J 8 bases short, with 13 bases between. This CDR3 contains 14 residues. DNA of the CDR3: TGTGCCAGCAGTTACTCACTCAATTCAGGAGGCTACACCTTC. It specifies CASSYSLNSGGYTF.

This clonotype was seen only a few times. The chain is built from TRBV6-1 and TRBJ1-1; a weak D match, TRBD1 (6 bases). The CDR3 runs to 12 residues. V shed 3 bases and J shed 11 bases, with 13 bases lying between them. Germline V lookup: CDR1 MNHNS, CDR2 SASEGT. DNA of the CDR3: TGTGCCAGCAGTGACTACAGGGACTTCGCTTTCTTT. Amino acids: CASSDYRDFAFF.